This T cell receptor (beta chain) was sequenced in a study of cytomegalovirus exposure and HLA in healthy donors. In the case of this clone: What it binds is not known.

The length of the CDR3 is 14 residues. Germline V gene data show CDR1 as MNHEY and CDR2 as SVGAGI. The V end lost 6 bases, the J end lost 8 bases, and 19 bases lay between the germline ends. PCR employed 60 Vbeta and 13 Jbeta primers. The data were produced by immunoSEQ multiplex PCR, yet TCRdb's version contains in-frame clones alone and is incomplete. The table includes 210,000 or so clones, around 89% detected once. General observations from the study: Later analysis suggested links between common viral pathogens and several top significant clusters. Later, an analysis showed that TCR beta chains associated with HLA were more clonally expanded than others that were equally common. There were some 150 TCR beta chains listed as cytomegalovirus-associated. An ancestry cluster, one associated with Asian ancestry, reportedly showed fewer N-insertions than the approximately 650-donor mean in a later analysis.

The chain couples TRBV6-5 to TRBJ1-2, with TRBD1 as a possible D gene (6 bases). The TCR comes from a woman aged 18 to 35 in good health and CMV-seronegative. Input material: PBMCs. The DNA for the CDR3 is TGTGCCAGCAGAAGAAACAGGGCCGCAGTGGGCTACACCTTC. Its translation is CASRRNRAAVGYTF.